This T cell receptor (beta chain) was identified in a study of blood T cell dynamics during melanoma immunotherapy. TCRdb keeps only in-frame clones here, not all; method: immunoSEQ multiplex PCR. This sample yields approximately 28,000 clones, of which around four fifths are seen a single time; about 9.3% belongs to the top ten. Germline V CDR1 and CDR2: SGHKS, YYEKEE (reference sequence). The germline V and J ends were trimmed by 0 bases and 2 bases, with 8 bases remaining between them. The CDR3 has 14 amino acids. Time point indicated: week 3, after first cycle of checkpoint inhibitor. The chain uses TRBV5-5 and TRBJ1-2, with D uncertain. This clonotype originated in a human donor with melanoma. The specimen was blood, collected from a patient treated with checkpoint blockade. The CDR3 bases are TGTGCCAGCAGCTTGGTCGGGATAAACTATGGCTACACCTTC. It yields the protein CASSLVGINYGYTF.